The source of this TCR beta chain is a study of blood T cell repertoires in COVID-19. Turning to the study itself: Acute-phase and convalescent COVID-19 samples originated in the United States, Italy and Spain. PBMCs, B-cell-depleted T cells, or T cells provided the cDNA or gDNA that made up the material.

Germline-derived CDR1 and CDR2 are GTSNPN and SVGIG (reference sequence). The CDR3 length is 15 residues. Trimming left V 1 base short and J 1 base short, with 11 bases between. This clone was recorded only once. Authors' processing steps: The authors estimated nucleated cell counts from reference gene primer amplification. Some clones are missing from TCRdb's copy, which holds only in-frame ones; the method was immunoSEQ multiplex PCR. The V and J calls and clone size come from that table; D and trimming were worked out from the DNA. Here the sample spans roughly 230,000 clones, around 83% being singletons.

The clonotype was recovered from a man aged 40-50 years with active or convalescent COVID-19. The chain couples TRBV30 to TRBJ1-5, with D unresolved. Sequenced material: peripheral blood. The CDR3 region has the DNA TGTGCCTGGAGTGATGAGGCTGCAAGCAATCAGCCCCAGCATTTT. It encodes CAWSDEAASNQPQHF.